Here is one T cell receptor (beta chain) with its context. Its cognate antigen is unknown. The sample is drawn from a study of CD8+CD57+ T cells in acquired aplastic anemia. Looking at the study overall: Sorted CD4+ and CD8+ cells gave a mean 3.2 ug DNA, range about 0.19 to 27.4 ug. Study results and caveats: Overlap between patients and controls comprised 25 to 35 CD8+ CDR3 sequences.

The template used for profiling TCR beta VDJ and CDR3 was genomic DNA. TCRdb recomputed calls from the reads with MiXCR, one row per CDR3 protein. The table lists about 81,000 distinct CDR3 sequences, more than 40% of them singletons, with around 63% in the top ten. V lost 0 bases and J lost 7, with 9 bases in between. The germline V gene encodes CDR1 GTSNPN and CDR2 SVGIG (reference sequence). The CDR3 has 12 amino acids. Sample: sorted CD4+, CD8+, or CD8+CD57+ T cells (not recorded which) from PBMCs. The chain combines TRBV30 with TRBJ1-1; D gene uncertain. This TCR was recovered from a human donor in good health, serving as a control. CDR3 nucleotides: TGTGCCTGGAGTGTTAAGGCAGATGAAGCTTTCTTT. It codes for CAWSVKADEAFF.